Reported below is one T cell receptor beta chain. This entry belongs to a study of blood T cell repertoires in COVID-19. Clones were read by immunoSEQ multiplex PCR, and TCRdb kept only the in-frame ones, dropping some. The sample comprises around 310,000 clones, almost 90% of which are singletons, and approximately 0.98% rests with the top ten. The germline gives CDR1 SGHRS, CDR2 YFSETQ. This CDR3 has 15 amino acids. The J segment lost 5 bases and the V segment lost 2 bases, leaving 8 bases of the junction unmatched. The sequenced material came from peripheral blood. The source is a woman aged 40 to 50 with COVID-19, enrolled during active disease. J is TRBJ2-5 and V is TRBV5-1, with TRBD1 matching over 8 bases. CDR3 protein: CASSLSGQGRETQYF. DNA for the CDR3: TGCGCCAGCAGCTTAAGCGGACAGGGCCGGGAGACCCAGTACTTC.